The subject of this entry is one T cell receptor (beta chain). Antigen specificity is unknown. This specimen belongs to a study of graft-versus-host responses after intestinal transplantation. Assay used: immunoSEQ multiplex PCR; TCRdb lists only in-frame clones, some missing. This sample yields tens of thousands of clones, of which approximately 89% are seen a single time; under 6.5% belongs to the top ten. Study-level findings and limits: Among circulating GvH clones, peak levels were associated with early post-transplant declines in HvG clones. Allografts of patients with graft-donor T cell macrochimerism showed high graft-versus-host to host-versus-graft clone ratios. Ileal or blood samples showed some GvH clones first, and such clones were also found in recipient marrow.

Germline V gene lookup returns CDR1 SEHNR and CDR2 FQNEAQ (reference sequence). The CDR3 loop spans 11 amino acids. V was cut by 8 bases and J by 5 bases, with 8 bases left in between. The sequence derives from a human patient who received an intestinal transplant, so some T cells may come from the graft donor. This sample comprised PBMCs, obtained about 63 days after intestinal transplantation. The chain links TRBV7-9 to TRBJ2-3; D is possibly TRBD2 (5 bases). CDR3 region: CASSGLDTQYF. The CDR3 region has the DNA TGTGCCAGCTCGGGGTTAGATACGCAGTATTTT.